The 6 T cell receptor beta chains reported below all come from one sample, sequenced in a study of human T cells and chemical hapten exposure (dated by TCRdb to about 2021). Library creation used RACE. Reads for this sample came from a NextSeq 500. Clones were called with MiXCR by TCRdb after fastp trimmed the public reads at Q25, and only in-frame beta chains were retained. Rows are unified per CDR3 protein, each entry keeping the most common DNA and genes. This sample lists under 300,000 distinct CDR3 sequences; approximately 7.5% were detected once. The ten largest clones capture 1.2% of the sample. The sample's time point label, in plain terms: pre-sensitization, week 0. The treatment or condition label, read with the paper, signifies: therapeutic diphenylcyclopropenone sensitization with weekly scalp DPC. The sample was whole blood, taken in connection with sensitization to the hapten diphenylcyclopropenone (DPC). The receptors come from a man younger than 35 with alopecia areata. Some clones in this sample may be carry-over from other donors' samples.

This clonotype appeared a few times. CDR3 in amino acids: CAIRPSGSHNEQFF. DNA of the CDR3: TGTGCCATCAGGCCTAGCGGGAGTCACAATGAGCAGTTCTTC. The chain has TRBV10-3 and TRBJ2-1; 10 nucleotides agree with TRBD2. Germline V gene sequence: CDR1 ENHRY, CDR2 SYGVKD. V was clipped by 6 bases and J by 5 bases; unmatched bases: 4. This CDR3 comprises 14 residues.

A few counts support this clonotype. V usage is TRBV29-1 and J usage is TRBJ1-2; 8 nucleotides match TRBD1. J lost 8 bases, V lost 6 bases, and 11 bases had no gene match. The germline CDR1 and CDR2 sequences are SQVTM and ANQGSEA. This CDR3 spans 13 amino acids. The CDR3 region is CSVRTGRLEGYTF. The CDR3, as DNA: TGCAGCGTCCGGACAGGGAGGTTGGAAGGCTACACCTTC.

V gene TRBV20-1 combines with J gene TRBJ2-7; the D gene is possibly TRBD1 (7 bases). CDR3 length equals 13 residues. Trimming pared 0 bases from V and 5 bases from J, leaving 11 bases between. Per the germline V gene, CDR1 is DFQATT and CDR2 is SNEGSKA (reference sequence). CDR3 sequence (DNA): TGCAGTGCTAGAGATGACAGGGAGGACGAGCAGTACTTC. Protein: CSARDDREDEQYF.

The chain combines TRBV12-3 or TRBV12-4 with TRBJ1-6, with a tentative D call TRBD1 (5 bases). The length of the CDR3 is 14 residues. Trimming removed 3 bases at V and 9 bases at J, with 12 bases between. For the CDR3, the DNA is TGTGCCAGCAGTTTTGCAGGGATAGGTTCACCCCTCCACTTT. It yields the protein CASSFAGIGSPLHF.

This clonotype has just a few counts. The chain combines TRBV6-6 with TRBJ2-1; the D gene is possibly TRBD2 (6 bases). The CDR3 spans 14 residues. CDR1 and CDR2 from the germline V gene are MNHNY and SVGAGI (reference sequence). Trimming cost V 6 bases and J 10 bases, with 19 bases left between them. CDR3 sequence: CASREGLAVGEQFF. The CDR3 coding sequence is TGTGCCAGCAGAGAGGGACTGGCGGTCGGGGAGCAGTTCTTC.

The CDR3 bases are TGTGCCAGCAGTGAATGGGCAGGGGGTACCGGATGGGACCAAAACATTCAGTACTTC. This encodes CASSEWAGGTGWDQNIQYF. The chain joins TRBV2 to TRBJ2-4; 7 nucleotides align to TRBD1. The ends lost 2 bases at V and 5 bases at J; junction bases unmatched: 18. The CDR3 is 19 residues long. Germline CDR1 reads SNHLY; CDR2 reads FYNNEI.